This TCR beta chain was retrieved from a study of CXCR3-negative and CXCR3-positive naive CD8 T cells. Comment on this clonotype: Antigen specificity is unknown.

Study outcomes and limitations: Memory cells showed distinct TRBV-TRBJ patterns, while the two naive subsets matched. CXCR3-positive naive cells carried more hydrophobic TRB CDR3s than CXCR3-negative ones. CXCR3 levels fell partly with cryopreservation; most assays relied on fresh PBMCs.

Germline CDR1 reads SGHKS; CDR2 reads YYEKEE (reference sequence). The length of the CDR3 is 14 residues. The authors gated naive CD8+ T cells as CD45RO-CCR7+CD27+CD95-. UMI-labeled TRB cDNA libraries were prepared by 5' RACE. TCRdb reprocessed the 5' RACE reads and reports one entry per CDR3 protein, with no DNA. The sample has 92,000 or so distinct CDR3 sequences, and its top ten clones hold 1.1%. The V gene is TRBV5-5, the J gene TRBJ2-5; checking the TCRdb D call of TRBD2 is not possible without DNA. The clonotype originates from a human donor in good health. Some clones in this sample may be carry-over from other donors' samples. Sequences were obtained from naive CXCR3- CD8+ T cells from blood. The subset is: CD45RO-CCR7+CD27+CD95- naive CD8+ T cells lacking CXCR3 (TNR3-). CDR3 sequence reads: CATSRPGPKETQYF.